The rows below give T cell receptor beta chains drawn from one sample of a study of T cell responses to AZD1222 COVID-19 vaccine. Measured with immunoSEQ multiplex PCR; TCRdb has only the in-frame clones, and not every one. The sample lists roughly 96,000 clones, 70% to 90% occurring once. The specimen was peripheral blood, collected 28 days after the second AZD1222 dose. The receptors originated from an adult who received the AZD1222 COVID-19 vaccine. The CDR3 runs from the conserved cysteine through the conserved F or W. The order of the fields is V gene, D gene, J gene, clone size, CDR3 protein, CDR3 DNA. The D gene is left open where the match is weak. Clone size is stated in some rows and not others, as once, few, many or a class when expanded.

v_gene: TRBV6-2/TRBV6-3
d_gene: .
j_gene: TRBJ1-1
abundance: .
CDR3aa: CASSYWYRDNTEAFF
CDR3nt: TGTGCCAGCAGTTACTGGTACAGGGATAACACTGAAGCTTTCTTT

v_gene: TRBV5-5
d_gene: TRBD1
j_gene: TRBJ1-6
abundance: .
CDR3aa: CASSYPGGEGSPLHF
CDR3nt: TGTGCCAGCAGCTACCCAGGGGGCGAGGGTTCACCCCTCCACTTT

v_gene: TRBV6-5
d_gene: .
j_gene: TRBJ2-1
abundance: .
CDR3aa: CASSIIGARNNEQFF
CDR3nt: TGTGCCAGCAGTATAATTGGCGCTAGAAACAATGAGCAGTTCTTC

v_gene: TRBV4-1
d_gene: .
j_gene: TRBJ1-1
abundance: .
CDR3aa: CASRLGTFLNTEAFF
CDR3nt: TGCGCCAGCAGGCTAGGGACTTTCTTGAACACTGAAGCTTTCTTT

v_gene: TRBV4-2
d_gene: .
j_gene: TRBJ2-6
abundance: few
CDR3aa: CASSQVRAGIPSGANVLTF
CDR3nt: TGTGCCAGCAGCCAAGTACGGGCAGGTATCCCCTCTGGGGCCAACGTCCTGACTTTC

v_gene: TRBV5-1
d_gene: .
j_gene: TRBJ1-4
abundance: .
CDR3aa: CASSLARGNEANEKLFF
CDR3nt: TGCGCCAGCAGCTTGGCTCGGGGGAATGAGGCTAATGAAAAACTGTTTTTT

v_gene: TRBV6-4
d_gene: .
j_gene: TRBJ2-1
abundance: once
CDR3aa: CASSVELSGGEQFF
CDR3nt: TGTGCCAGCAGTGTAGAACTATCAGGAGGTGAGCAGTTCTTC

v_gene: TRBV29-1
d_gene: .
j_gene: TRBJ1-2
abundance: once
CDR3aa: CSVRRPGNVDYGYTF
CDR3nt: TGCAGCGTTCGAAGGCCAGGGAACGTGGACTATGGCTACACCTTC

v_gene: TRBV30
d_gene: .
j_gene: TRBJ2-5
abundance: .
CDR3aa: CAWSVGRATQETQYF
CDR3nt: TGTGCCTGGAGTGTCGGCAGGGCGACGCAAGAGACCCAGTACTTC

v_gene: TRBV7-9
d_gene: .
j_gene: TRBJ1-6
abundance: .
CDR3aa: CASSLHGDYNSPLHF
CDR3nt: TGTGCCAGCAGCTTACATGGGGACTATAATTCACCCCTCCACTTT

v_gene: TRBV10-2
d_gene: TRBD2
j_gene: TRBJ2-1
abundance: .
CDR3aa: CASSPPPTSGNFNEQFF
CDR3nt: TGCGCCAGCAGTCCGCCCCCGACTAGCGGGAACTTCAATGAGCAGTTCTTC

v_gene: TRBV11-2
d_gene: .
j_gene: TRBJ1-6
abundance: .
CDR3aa: CASTAWETFSPLHF
CDR3nt: TGTGCCAGCACCGCTTGGGAGACTTTTTCACCCCTCCACTTT

v_gene: TRBV4-2
d_gene: TRBD2
j_gene: TRBJ2-7
abundance: .
CDR3aa: CASSQGTGGLAGGYEQYF
CDR3nt: TGTGCCAGCAGCCAAGGGACGGGCGGGCTAGCGGGAGGATACGAGCAGTACTTC

v_gene: TRBV27
d_gene: .
j_gene: TRBJ1-1
abundance: once
CDR3aa: CASSLEGWNTEAFF
CDR3nt: TGTGCCAGCAGTTTAGAAGGGTGGAACACTGAAGCTTTCTTT

v_gene: TRBV2
d_gene: .
j_gene: TRBJ1-6
abundance: .
CDR3aa: CASRQQGRGNSPLHF
CDR3nt: TGTGCCAGCAGGCAACAGGGACGGGGGAATTCACCCCTCCACTTT

v_gene: TRBV7-2
d_gene: TRBD1
j_gene: TRBJ2-5
abundance: .
CDR3aa: CASSPGTGLQETQYF
CDR3nt: TGTGCCAGCAGCCCCGGGACAGGACTCCAAGAGACCCAGTACTTC

v_gene: TRBV21-1
d_gene: .
j_gene: TRBJ1-1
abundance: .
CDR3aa: CASSSRPKPEAFF
CDR3nt: TGTGCCAGCAGCTCCCGACCCAAACCCGAAGCTTTCTTT

v_gene: TRBV19
d_gene: TRBD2
j_gene: TRBJ2-1
abundance: .
CDR3aa: CASSLGGTYNEQFF
CDR3nt: TGTGCCAGTAGTCTCGGGGGGACCTACAATGAGCAGTTCTTC

v_gene: TRBV2
d_gene: .
j_gene: TRBJ1-5
abundance: once
CDR3aa: CASSDVSNQPQHF
CDR3nt: TGTGCCAGCAGTGATGTTAGCAATCAGCCCCAGCATTTT

v_gene: TRBV7-3
d_gene: .
j_gene: TRBJ2-7
abundance: .
CDR3aa: CASSLRPGDEQYF
CDR3nt: TGTGCCAGCAGCTTAAGGCCCGGAGATGAGCAGTACTTC

v_gene: TRBV7-8
d_gene: TRBD1
j_gene: TRBJ1-6
abundance: .
CDR3aa: CASSSRQGYSPLHF
CDR3nt: TGTGCCAGCAGTTCGAGACAGGGGTATTCACCCCTCCACTTT

v_gene: TRBV7-2
d_gene: .
j_gene: TRBJ2-3
abundance: .
CDR3aa: CASSPYTDTQYF
CDR3nt: TGTGCCAGCAGCCCCTACACAGATACGCAGTATTTT

v_gene: TRBV4-2
d_gene: .
j_gene: TRBJ1-2
abundance: .
CDR3aa: CASSQESGLYGYTF
CDR3nt: TGTGCCAGCAGCCAAGAGTCAGGGCTCTATGGCTACACCTTC

v_gene: TRBV6-2/TRBV6-3
d_gene: .
j_gene: TRBJ1-5
abundance: .
CDR3aa: CASSYAGAQPQHF
CDR3nt: TGTGCCAGCAGTTACGCGGGGGCCCAGCCCCAGCATTTT

v_gene: TRBV5-1
d_gene: TRBD1
j_gene: TRBJ2-7
abundance: .
CDR3aa: CASSLAGTASYEQYF
CDR3nt: TGCGCCAGCAGCTTGGCCGGGACAGCCTCCTACGAGCAGTACTTC

v_gene: TRBV6-5
d_gene: TRBD1
j_gene: TRBJ1-1
abundance: once
CDR3aa: CASSYMDRDEAFF
CDR3nt: TGTGCCAGCAGTTACATGGACAGGGATGAAGCTTTCTTT

v_gene: TRBV3-1/TRBV3-2
d_gene: .
j_gene: TRBJ1-4
abundance: .
CDR3aa: CASSQVQGRMATNEKLFF
CDR3nt: TGTGCCAGCAGCCAAGTACAGGGTAGAATGGCAACTAATGAAAAACTGTTTTTT

v_gene: TRBV9
d_gene: TRBD1
j_gene: TRBJ1-5
abundance: medium-sized
CDR3aa: CASSPGQGNQPQHF
CDR3nt: TGTGCCAGCAGCCCCGGACAGGGCAATCAGCCCCAGCATTTT

v_gene: TRBV7-3
d_gene: TRBD2
j_gene: TRBJ2-2
abundance: once
CDR3aa: CASSLGPSGLAGQTGELFF
CDR3nt: TGTGCCAGCAGCTTAGGCCCATCTGGACTAGCGGGACAGACCGGGGAGCTGTTTTTT

v_gene: TRBV5-1
d_gene: TRBD2
j_gene: TRBJ2-7
abundance: .
CDR3aa: CASSRDGTSGNYEQYF
CDR3nt: TGCGCCAGCAGCAGAGACGGGACTAGCGGGAACTACGAGCAGTACTTC

v_gene: TRBV5-1
d_gene: .
j_gene: TRBJ2-3
abundance: .
CDR3aa: CASSLPGGADTQYF
CDR3nt: TGCGCCAGCAGCTTGCCCGGGGGCGCAGATACGCAGTATTTT

v_gene: TRBV6-5
d_gene: .
j_gene: TRBJ2-1
abundance: .
CDR3aa: CASSYSVGSNEQFF
CDR3nt: TGTGCCAGCAGTTACTCCGTCGGATCGAATGAGCAGTTCTTC

v_gene: TRBV7-8
d_gene: .
j_gene: TRBJ1-2
abundance: .
CDR3aa: CASSLESHANYGYTF
CDR3nt: TGTGCCAGCAGCTTAGAGTCCCACGCCAACTATGGCTACACCTTC

v_gene: TRBV6-6
d_gene: .
j_gene: TRBJ1-2
abundance: .
CDR3aa: CANSRDRSNYGYTF
CDR3nt: TGTGCCAACTCCAGGGACCGCTCTAACTATGGCTACACCTTC

v_gene: TRBV6-5
d_gene: .
j_gene: TRBJ2-3
abundance: few
CDR3aa: CASSYAGDTQYF
CDR3nt: TGTGCCAGCAGTTACGCGGGGGATACGCAGTATTTT

v_gene: TRBV4-2
d_gene: .
j_gene: TRBJ2-3
abundance: .
CDR3aa: CASSQYIPDTQYF
CDR3nt: TGTGCCAGCAGCCAATATATCCCCGATACGCAGTATTTT

v_gene: TRBV6-5
d_gene: TRBD2
j_gene: TRBJ2-1
abundance: .
CDR3aa: CASSLTSGSYNEQFF
CDR3nt: TGTGCCAGCTCCCTCACTAGCGGGAGCTACAATGAGCAGTTCTTC

v_gene: TRBV27
d_gene: .
j_gene: TRBJ2-1
abundance: .
CDR3aa: CATGVNEQFF
CDR3nt: TGTGCCACGGGGGTCAATGAGCAGTTCTTC

v_gene: TRBV6-5
d_gene: .
j_gene: TRBJ2-7
abundance: .
CDR3aa: CASSISGSASYEQYF
CDR3nt: TGTGCCAGCAGTATATCGGGGTCAGCCTCCTACGAGCAGTACTTC

v_gene: TRBV11-2
d_gene: .
j_gene: TRBJ2-1
abundance: .
CDR3aa: CASSLVLVSHEQFF
CDR3nt: TGTGCCAGCAGCTTAGTTCTAGTGAGTCATGAGCAGTTCTTC

v_gene: TRBV2
d_gene: TRBD1
j_gene: TRBJ2-3
abundance: .
CDR3aa: CASSPQGRTGIDTQYF
CDR3nt: TGTGCCAGCAGTCCCCAGGGGAGGACAGGGATAGATACGCAGTATTTT

v_gene: TRBV27
d_gene: .
j_gene: TRBJ2-7
abundance: once
CDR3aa: CASSLGRGLYEQYF
CDR3nt: TGTGCCAGCAGTTTAGGGCGGGGGCTCTACGAGCAGTACTTC

v_gene: TRBV25-1
d_gene: .
j_gene: TRBJ2-7
abundance: .
CDR3aa: CASSDGGFYEQYF
CDR3nt: TGTGCCAGCAGTGACGGGGGCTTCTACGAGCAGTACTTC

v_gene: TRBV29-1
d_gene: TRBD1
j_gene: TRBJ1-2
abundance: .
CDR3aa: CSVKFRDREDYGYTF
CDR3nt: TGCAGCGTTAAATTCCGGGACAGGGAGGACTATGGCTACACCTTC

v_gene: TRBV18
d_gene: .
j_gene: TRBJ2-7
abundance: .
CDR3aa: CASSPPMPGRAGEQYF
CDR3nt: TGTGCCAGCTCACCACCGATGCCGGGGCGAGCAGGGGAGCAGTACTTC

v_gene: TRBV25-1
d_gene: .
j_gene: TRBJ2-1
abundance: .
CDR3aa: CASSELITYNEQFF
CDR3nt: TGTGCCAGCAGTGAATTGATTACTTACAATGAGCAGTTCTTC

v_gene: TRBV15
d_gene: .
j_gene: TRBJ1-2
abundance: .
CDR3aa: CATSRSRANYGYTF
CDR3nt: TGTGCCACCAGCAGGTCCAGGGCGAACTATGGCTACACCTTC

v_gene: TRBV19
d_gene: .
j_gene: TRBJ1-2
abundance: once
CDR3aa: CASSTEGRGVGYTF
CDR3nt: TGTGCCAGTAGTACGGAGGGGCGGGGAGTTGGCTACACCTTC